Listed below are T cell receptor beta chains from one sample, sequenced in a study of T-cell memory formation after mild COVID-19. TCRdb called the 5' RACE reads again in MiXCR, with one record for every CDR3 protein. This sample has about 110,000 distinct CDR3 sequences; approximately 22% occur once, and the top ten carry about 42%. Sequencing input: PBMCs or a T cell subset sorted from them (not recorded which). The receptors here all came from a man aged 18 to 29 who had mild COVID-19 (a few samples of this study predate the infection). Cell type and time point are not known. The conserved cysteine and the conserved F or W are not part of the CDR3 here.

TRBV6-2/TRBV6-3,TRBJ2-3,ASAPGGDTQY
TRBV29-1,TRBJ1-5,SVEEGSNQPQH
TRBV24-1,TRBJ2-1,ATSERGGYGNNEQF
TRBV4-1,TRBJ2-7,ASSQDSREPYEQY
TRBV7-9,TRBJ1-1,ASSFVRGLNTEAF
TRBV6-5,TRBJ2-1,ASSSKDGVHEQF
TRBV20-1,TRBJ1-5,SARDSTNPGRSNQPQH
TRBV5-1,TRBJ1-5,ASSPSPNQPQH
TRBV7-9,TRBJ2-7,ASSWDRYEQY
TRBV29-1,TRBJ2-3,SVEDPLLPPDTQY
TRBV5-1,TRBJ2-3,ASSLGGVLTDTQY
TRBV5-1,TRBJ2-1,ASSLALGNNEQF
TRBV12-3/TRBV12-4,TRBJ1-1,ASSPGVITEAF
TRBV24-1,TRBJ2-3,ATSDLQRAESSTDTQY
TRBV7-2,TRBJ2-2,ASSLVVARGTGELF
TRBV13,TRBJ2-1,ASSSRVFSYNEQF
TRBV7-6,TRBJ2-3,ASSLVVGGTDTQY
TRBV6-1,TRBJ1-1,ASIWQGNTEAF